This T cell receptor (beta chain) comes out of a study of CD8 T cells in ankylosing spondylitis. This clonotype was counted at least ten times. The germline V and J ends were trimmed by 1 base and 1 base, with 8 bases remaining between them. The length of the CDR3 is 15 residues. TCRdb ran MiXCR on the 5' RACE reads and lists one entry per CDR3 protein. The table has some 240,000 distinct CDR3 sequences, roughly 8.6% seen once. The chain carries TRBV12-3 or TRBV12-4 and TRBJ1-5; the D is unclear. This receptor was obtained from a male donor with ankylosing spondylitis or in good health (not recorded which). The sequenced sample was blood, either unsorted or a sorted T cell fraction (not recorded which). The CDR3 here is CASSLDVVSNQPQHF. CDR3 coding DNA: TGTGCCAGCAGTTTAGACGTTGTGAGCAATCAGCCCCAGCATTTT.